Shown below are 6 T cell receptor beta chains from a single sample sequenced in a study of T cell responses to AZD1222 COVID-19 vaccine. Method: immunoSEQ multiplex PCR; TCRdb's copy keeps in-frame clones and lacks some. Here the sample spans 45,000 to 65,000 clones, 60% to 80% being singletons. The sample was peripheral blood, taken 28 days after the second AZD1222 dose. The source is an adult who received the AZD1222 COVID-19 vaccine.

The CDR3 here is CASIGTGYQPQHF. DNA of the CDR3: TGTGCCAGCATCGGGACAGGGTATCAGCCCCAGCATTTT. The V and J genes are TRBV28 and TRBJ1-5; 9 bases align to TRBD1. Germline CDR1 MDHEN, CDR2 SYDVKM. After removal of 7 bases from V and 5 bases from J, the junction contained 3 bases not matched to a gene. This CDR3 spans 13 amino acids.

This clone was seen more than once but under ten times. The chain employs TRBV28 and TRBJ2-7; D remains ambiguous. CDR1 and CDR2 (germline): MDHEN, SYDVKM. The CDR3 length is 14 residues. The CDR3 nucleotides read TGTGCATCCCTCCCGGGCTCCCCTCCCCACGAGCAGTACTTC. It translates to CASLPGSPPHEQYF. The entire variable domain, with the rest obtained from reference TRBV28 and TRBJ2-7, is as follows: DVKVTQSSRYLVKRTGEKVFLECVQDMDHENMFWYRQDPGLGLRLIYFSYDVKMKEKGDIPEGYSVSREKKERFSLILESASTNQTSMYLCASLPGSPPHEQYFGPGTRLTVT.

The CDR3 loop reads CASSLRAGAGEQYF. The CDR3 DNA is TGTGCCAGCAGCTTAAGGGCGGGGGCTGGGGAGCAGTACTTC. The chain is built from TRBV7-2 and TRBJ2-7; D may be TRBD2 (7 bases). V was pared by 2 bases and J by 7 bases, with 15 bases between. The CDR3 has 14 amino acids. CDR1 and CDR2 from the germline V gene are SGHTA and FQGNSA.

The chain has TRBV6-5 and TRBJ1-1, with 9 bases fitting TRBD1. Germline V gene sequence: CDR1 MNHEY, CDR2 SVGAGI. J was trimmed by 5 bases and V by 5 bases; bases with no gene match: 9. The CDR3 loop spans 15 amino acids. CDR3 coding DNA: TGTGCCAGCAGTAGAATAACAGGGGGCAAGACTGAAGCTTTCTTT. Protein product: CASSRITGGKTEAFF.

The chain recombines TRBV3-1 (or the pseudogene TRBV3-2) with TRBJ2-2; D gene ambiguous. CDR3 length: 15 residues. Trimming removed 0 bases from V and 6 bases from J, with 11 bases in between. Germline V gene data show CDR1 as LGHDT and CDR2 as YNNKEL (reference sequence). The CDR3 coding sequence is TGTGCCAGCAGCCAAGATGGACGGACCCCCGGGGAGCTGTTTTTT. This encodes CASSQDGRTPGELFF.

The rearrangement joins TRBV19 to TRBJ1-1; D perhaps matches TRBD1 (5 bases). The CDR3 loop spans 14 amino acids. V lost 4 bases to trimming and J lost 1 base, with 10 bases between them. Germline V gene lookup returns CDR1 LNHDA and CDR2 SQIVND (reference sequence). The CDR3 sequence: CASSTHQGNTEAFF. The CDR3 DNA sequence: TGTGCCAGTAGTACTCACCAGGGGAACACTGAAGCTTTCTTT.